This TCR beta chain was recorded in a study of breast tumors, draining lymph nodes, adjacent tissues. General study findings and limits: Most tumor T cells seemingly derive from lymph node, then expand in tumor.

One entry per CDR3 protein, called by TCRdb with MiXCR from the multiplex PCR reads. The sample consists of roughly 130,000 distinct CDR3 sequences, about 31% of them appearing once. Points on this clonotype: Its antigen is unidentified.

This CDR3 contains 16 residues. Per the germline V gene, CDR1 is SGHRS and CDR2 is YFSETQ. V was cut by 0 bases and J by 0 bases, with 12 bases left in between. The lymph nodes were axillary draining lymph nodes from breast cancer patients. What was sequenced was axillary lymph node tissue. The sequence derives from a female donor with breast cancer. Some clones in this sample may be carry-over from other donors' samples. The rearrangement uses TRBV5-1 and TRBJ1-1; D is undetermined. The CDR3: CASSLGLSLVNTEAFF. DNA of the CDR3: TGCGCCAGCAGCTTGGGACTGTCTCTCGTGAACACTGAAGCTTTCTTT.